The 25 T cell receptor beta chains below all came from one sample that was sequenced in a study of T-cell reconstitution after alpha-beta-depleted transplantation in children. The TCRbeta library incorporated unique molecular identifiers. MiXCR, applied by TCRdb to the PCR reads, yields one record per CDR3 protein. The profile shows 250,000 to 400,000 distinct CDR3 sequences, approximately 23% of them singletons. The sample in question was PBMCs, mostly from graft donor cells, obtained 180 days after TCRalphabeta/CD19-depleted stem cell transplant. The receptors come from a male patient aged 10 to 17 who had a stem cell transplant for acute lymphoblastic leukemia, so the T cells may come from the graft donor.

V usage is TRBV6-1 and J usage is TRBJ2-1, with 9 bases lining up with TRBD2. From germline, CDR1 is MNHNS and CDR2 SASEGT. This CDR3 spans 16 amino acids. V lost 8 bases and J lost 9; bases outside the gene matches: 17. As DNA, the CDR3 is TGTGCCAGCCGCGGCTCCGGAGCGGGAGGTGTCGGTGAGCAGTTCTTC. This sequence encodes CASRGSGAGGVGEQFF.

J is TRBJ1-4 and V is TRBV5-1; no definite D call. The CDR3 runs 12 residues. Trimming took 2 bases from V and 8 from J, leaving 7 bases between them. Per germline, CDR1 SGHRS and CDR2 YFSETQ. CDR3 DNA sequence: TGCGCCAGCAGCTTCACTGGGGAAAAACTGTTTTTT. Translation: CASSFTGEKLFF.

The gene calls are TRBV27 and TRBJ2-7, with TRBD2 identical over 14 bases. The germline CDR1 and CDR2 sequences are MNHEY and SMNVEV (reference sequence). This CDR3 has 15 residues. V was clipped by 5 bases and J by 7 bases; unmatched bases: 7. The CDR3 nucleotides read TGTGCCAGCAGTGCGGGGACTAGCGGGAGAGGGGAGCAGTACTTC. It translates to CASSAGTSGRGEQYF.

In this sample, this clonotype turned up many times. This chain joins TRBV12-3 or TRBV12-4 and TRBJ1-2; maybe TRBD1 (6 bases). The length of the CDR3 is 13 residues. V was trimmed by 6 bases and J by 4 bases, leaving 12 bases between them. In nucleotides, the CDR3 is TGTGCCAGCAGCTTACAGGGAGGCTATGGCTACACCTTC. Encoded protein: CASSLQGGYGYTF.

The gene calls are TRBV12-3 or TRBV12-4 and TRBJ2-3; D may be TRBD1 (5 bases). V was cut by 3 bases and J by 2 bases, with 18 bases left in between. This CDR3 has 17 residues. The DNA of the CDR3 is TGTGCCAGCAGTTTCCTAAAGGGCAGGGTCTCCACAGATACGCAGTATTTT. This encodes CASSFLKGRVSTDTQYF.

The chain recombines TRBV6-2 or TRBV6-3 with TRBJ2-5; D possibly matches TRBD1 or TRBD2 (5 bases each). Germline-derived CDR1 and CDR2 are MNHEY and SVGEGT. This CDR3 region has 15 residues. V lost 6 bases and J lost 1, with 15 bases in between. The DNA of the CDR3 is TGTGCCAGCAGCCCCGTCCGGGGCCTCCAAGAGACCCAGTACTTC. This encodes CASSPVRGLQETQYF.

This clonotype was found a few times. V usage is TRBV21-1 and J usage is TRBJ2-5. TRBV21-1 is a documented pseudogene. The CDR3 runs to 12 residues. The CDR3 is CANSPGQETQYF. CDR3 DNA: TGTGCCAATTCGCCTGGACAAGAGACCCAGTACTTC.

This clonotype has only a few counts. The J gene is TRBJ2-1, the V gene TRBV20-1; 8 nucleotides agree with TRBD1. This CDR3 region has 15 residues. The germline V gene has CDR1 DFQATT and CDR2 SNEGSKA (reference sequence). Germline trimming cut 3 bases from V and 0 bases from J; bases unmatched to any gene: 4. The CDR3 here is CSASRGRSSYNEQFF. DNA for the CDR3: TGCAGTGCTAGCAGGGGGCGAAGCTCCTACAATGAGCAGTTCTTC.

In its sample, this clonotype was seen a few times. The chain joins TRBV7-3 to TRBJ2-2, with D possibly TRBD2 on 5 matching bases. Germline CDR1 is SGHTA and CDR2 is FQGTGA. The CDR3 is 18 amino acids. Trimming shortened V by 7 bases and J by 0 bases, and 21 bases separated the two germline ends. The chain's CDR3 is CASTTKRLGFANTGELFF. CDR3 in DNA: TGTGCCAGCACGACTAAGAGGTTAGGGTTCGCGAACACCGGGGAGCTGTTTTTT.

This sequence joins TRBV5-1 and TRBJ1-2; possible D gene TRBD1, 6 bases. V was cut by 0 bases and J by 6 bases, with 9 bases left in between. Germline assignment: CDR1 SGHRS and CDR2 YFSETQ. The CDR3 extends over 13 amino acids. This CDR3 reads CASSLGGPDGYTF. DNA for the CDR3: TGCGCCAGCAGCTTGGGGGGGCCGGATGGCTACACCTTC.

This clonotype was picked up a small number of times. The V and J genes are TRBV4-1 and TRBJ2-3; D is tentatively TRBD1 or TRBD2 (6 bases each). Germline lookup yields CDR1 MGHRA and CDR2 YSYEKL. V was clipped by 8 bases and J by 0 bases, with 12 bases between them. The CDR3 has 14 amino acids. The CDR3 here is CASGGGLSTDTQYF. The CDR3 nucleotides are TGCGCCAGCGGAGGGGGGCTCAGCACAGATACGCAGTATTTT.

This clonotype was detected only once. Sequence at one end of the junction differs from germline and may be a read error. The gene calls are TRBV29-1 and TRBJ2-7; D possibly corresponds to TRBD1 (6 bases). Germline-derived CDR1 and CDR2 are SQVTM and ANQGSEA. The CDR3 length is 11 residues. CDR3 DNA: TGCAGCGTTGAGACAGGTTACGAGCAGTCCTTC. It translates to CSVETGYEQSF.

V usage is TRBV7-8 and J usage is TRBJ2-5, with 11 bases fitting TRBD2. With V trimmed by 7 bases and J by 4 bases, 2 bases remained unmatched. Germline-derived CDR1 and CDR2 are SGHVS and FQNEAQ. The CDR3 consists of 13 residues. CDR3 DNA sequence: TGTGCCAGCATCGGACTAGCGGGAGAGACCCAGTACTTC. Encoded protein: CASIGLAGETQYF. Full variable domain (missing parts from reference TRBV7-8 and TRBJ2-5): GAGVSQSPRYKVAKRGQDVALRCDPISGHVSLFWYQQALGQGPEFLTYFQNEAQLDKSGLPSDRFFAERPEGSVSTLKIQRTQQEDSAVYLCASIGLAGETQYFGPGTRLLVL.

The chain combines TRBV7-9 with TRBJ2-1, with D perhaps TRBD1 (5 bases). V was cut by 1 base and J by 10 bases, with 8 bases left in between. CDR3 size: 12 residues. Germline V gene data show CDR1 as SEHNR and CDR2 as FQNEAQ (reference sequence). The chain's CDR3 is CASSLVYREQFF. Written as DNA, the CDR3 is TGTGCCAGCAGCTTAGTTTACAGGGAGCAGTTCTTC.

The CDR3 DNA reads TGTGCCAGCAGCACCCTAGGACTCGGGAATGAGCAGTTCTTC. Translation gives CASSTLGLGNEQFF. V and J are TRBV5-6 and TRBJ2-1, with a weak D call TRBD2 (5 bases). This CDR3 region has 14 residues. With 4 bases removed from V and 7 bases from J, the gap between germline ends came to 15 bases. CDR1 SGHDT and CDR2 YYEEEE come from the germline V gene.

In this sample, this clonotype turned up a few times. At one boundary the junction diverges from the germline segment, which might be a read error. The rearrangement uses TRBV3-1 and TRBJ2-5, with D possibly TRBD2 on 6 matching bases. The CDR3 contains 18 residues. Germline V gene sequence: CDR1 LGHDT, CDR2 YNNKEL (reference sequence). CDR3 protein: CATSQGSYAGSEVGTQYF. The DNA of the CDR3 is TGTGCCACCAGCCAAGGAAGTTATGCGGGATCGGAGGTGGGGACCCAGTACTTC.

This clonotype has more than one count but fewer than ten. The rearrangement uses TRBV5-1 and TRBJ1-2; D unresolved. The CDR3 consists of 14 residues. V lost 0 bases and J 1 base, leaving 7 bases between the germline ends. Looked up from germline, CDR1 is SGHRS and CDR2 is YFSETQ. CDR3 sequence: CASSLATVNYGYTF. In DNA form, the CDR3 reads TGCGCCAGCAGCTTGGCCACGGTTAACTATGGCTACACCTTC. The full variable domain, in which reference TRBV5-1 and TRBJ1-2 provide the parts outside the CDR3, is KAGVTQTPRYLIKTRGQQVTLSCSPISGHRSVSWYQQTPGQGLQFLFEYFSETQRNKGNFPGRFSGRQFSNSRSEMNVSTLELGDSALYLCASSLATVNYGYTFGSGTRLTVV.

This clonotype appeared a few times. The chain links TRBV7-9 to TRBJ2-1; D perhaps matches TRBD2 (5 bases). Trimming removed 4 bases at V and 4 bases at J, with 14 bases between. This CDR3 is 15 amino acids long. The germline CDR1 and CDR2 sequences are SEHNR and FQNEAQ (reference sequence). Here the CDR3 reads CASSSSAGGYNEQFF. Written as DNA, the CDR3 is TGTGCCAGCAGCTCCTCGGCGGGTGGGTACAATGAGCAGTTCTTC.

Regarding this clonotype: This may stem from a read error, because a much larger clone lies one nucleotide away. V is TRBV12-3 or TRBV12-4 and J is TRBJ1-5, with D perhaps matching TRBD1 (6 bases). V dropped 7 bases and J dropped 9 bases, with 16 bases sitting between them. This CDR3 has 13 amino acids. The CDR3 protein is CASTSGQIGPQHF. The CDR3 DNA reads TGTGCCAGCACCTCAGGACAGATAGGGCCCCAGCATTTT.

This chain links TRBV2 with TRBJ2-5; a possible D gene is TRBD2 (7 bases). In germline, CDR1 is SNHLY, CDR2 FYNNEI. This CDR3 has 14 residues. Trimming removed 3 bases from V and 3 bases from J, with 11 bases in between. The CDR3 protein is CASSEGGAEETQYF. The DNA of the CDR3 is TGTGCCAGCAGTGAGGGGGGGGCCGAAGAGACCCAGTACTTC.

This clonotype was picked up a small number of times. The gene calls are TRBV6-1 and TRBJ1-1, with D possibly matching TRBD1 (5 bases). CDR3 size: 14 residues. CDR1 MNHNS and CDR2 SASEGT come from the germline V gene. The V end lost 2 bases, the J end lost 4 bases, and 11 bases lay between the germline ends. CDR3 nucleotides: TGTGCCAGCAGTGAAAGCGGGGCGGGCACTGAAGCTTTCTTT. It translates to CASSESGAGTEAFF.

The V call is TRBV18, the J call TRBJ2-7; 9 nucleotides match TRBD1. The length of the CDR3 is 19 residues. In germline, CDR1 is KGHSH, CDR2 LQKENI. Trimming took 1 base from V and 3 from J; bases not matched to a gene: 16. The CDR3 is CASSPRLYGGTGFFYEQYF. In DNA form, the CDR3 reads TGTGCCAGCTCACCACGCCTTTATGGCGGGACAGGGTTCTTCTACGAGCAGTACTTC.

The chain is built from TRBV14 and TRBJ2-1, with 7 bases identical to TRBD1. CDR1 is SGHDN, CDR2 FVKESK, per germline. The CDR3 consists of 16 residues. V shed 0 bases, J shed 6 bases, and the junction held 8 bases outside the gene matches. The CDR3 nucleotides are TGTGCCAGCAGCCAAGATAGGAGGACAGGAAGCAATGAGCAGTTCTTC. The encoded protein is CASSQDRRTGSNEQFF.

This clonotype turned up a few times. The rearrangement joins TRBV12-3 or TRBV12-4 to TRBJ2-7, with D unclear. V lost 3 bases and J 2 bases, leaving 8 bases between the germline ends. The CDR3 consists of 13 residues. CDR3 loop: CASSFEITYEQYF. The CDR3 DNA reads as TGTGCCAGCAGTTTCGAGATTACCTACGAGCAGTACTTC.

This chain links TRBV19 with TRBJ1-2; maybe TRBD1 (6 bases). Germline V gene lookup returns CDR1 LNHDA and CDR2 SQIVND (reference sequence). Deletions cut 5 bases from V and 0 bases from J, with 13 bases between. The length of the CDR3 is 15 residues. In DNA form, the CDR3 reads TGTGCCAGTAGTGCCTCCAGGGGCGCTAACTATGGCTACACCTTC. Its protein product is CASSASRGANYGYTF.